This record looks at one T cell receptor beta chain sequence and its context. The data are from a study of blood T cell repertoires in COVID-19. Study at large: Sites in the United States, Italy and Spain provided acute and convalescent COVID-19 samples. Sample material is recorded as cDNA or gDNA derived from T cells, B-cell-depleted T cells, or PBMCs.

Original methodology: Estimation of nucleated cell counts was performed using reference gene primer amplification. Assay used: immunoSEQ multiplex PCR; TCRdb lists only in-frame clones, some missing. That table is the source of V, J and clone size, and D and trimming were worked out from the DNA. The sample consists of tens of thousands of clones, around 81% of them appearing once. V dropped 6 bases and J dropped 10; count of bases not matched to a gene: 10. The CDR3 runs 16 residues. The V gene's germline CDR1 is SGHAT and CDR2 FQNNGV. The sequence was obtained from a man aged 50 to 60 with active COVID-19. Sequenced material: peripheral blood. J is TRBJ1-6 and V is TRBV11-2, with 12 positions matching TRBD1. CDR3 amino acids: CASRPSGTGGVSPLHF. The CDR3 DNA reads as TGTGCCAGCAGACCATCCGGGACAGGGGGCGTCTCACCCCTCCACTTT.